These 12 T cell receptor beta chains came from one sample sequenced in a study of cytomegalovirus exposure and HLA in healthy donors. The method was immunoSEQ multiplex PCR; TCRdb's version includes in-frame clones alone and lacks a portion of them. The repertoire has around 150,000 clones, under 90% of them found once; the top ten carry approximately 10%. The sample consisted of PBMCs. The receptors originated from a woman younger than 35 in good health and CMV-seropositive.

The chain joins TRBV9 to TRBJ2-3, with 10 bases that match TRBD2. CDR3 length equals 17 residues. V lost 1 base and J lost 3; bases outside the gene matches: 8. Per germline, CDR1 SGDLS and CDR2 YYNGEE. The CDR3 DNA sequence: TGTGCCAGCAGCGTAACGGCTAGCGGGAGTAGGACAGATACGCAGTATTTT. Amino acids: CASSVTASGSRTDTQYF. The variable domain in full, with the rest retrieved from reference TRBV9 and TRBJ2-3, is DSGVTQTPKHLITATGQRVTLRCSPRSGDLSVYWYQQSLDQGLQFLIQYYNGEERAKGNILERFSAQQFPDLHSELNLSSLELGDSALYFCASSVTASGSRTDTQYFGPGTRLTVL.

The chain has TRBV6-5 and TRBJ2-3; D gene uncertain. From germline, CDR1 is MNHEY and CDR2 SVGAGI. V was pared by 0 bases and J by 5 bases, with 6 bases between. The length of the CDR3 is 13 residues. The CDR3: CASSYSRIDTQYF. The CDR3 DNA reads as TGTGCCAGCAGTTACTCGAGGATAGATACGCAGTATTTT.

This clone was seen a handful of times. The chain uses TRBV4-1 and TRBJ2-1; 14 bases are shared with TRBD2. V was pared by 1 base and J by 7 bases, with 9 bases of the junction left unmatched. The CDR3 consists of 18 residues. Germline loops: CDR1 MGHRA, CDR2 YSYEKL. This CDR3 is CASSQVDMGLAGANEQFF. The CDR3 DNA follows: TGCGCCAGCAGCCAAGTAGACATGGGACTAGCGGGGGCGAATGAGCAGTTCTTC.

The chain employs TRBV11-2 and TRBJ2-1; a weak D match, TRBD2 (5 bases). The V end was cut by 1 base, the J end by 3 bases, with 7 bases between. Germline loops: CDR1 SGHAT, CDR2 FQNNGV. The CDR3 is 14 amino acids. CDR3 sequence: CASSLGGNYNEQFF. CDR3 coding DNA: TGTGCCAGCAGCTTAGGAGGGAACTACAATGAGCAGTTCTTC.

The chain employs TRBV7-8 and TRBJ2-3, with D perhaps matching TRBD2 (5 bases). CDR1 SGHVS and CDR2 FQNEAQ come from the germline V gene. V was pared by 6 bases and J by 6 bases, with 13 bases between. The CDR3 sequence is 13 residues long. CDR3: CASSLPGLDTQYF. The CDR3 DNA reads as TGTGCCAGCAGTCTTCCCGGACTTGATACGCAGTATTTT.

The CDR3 sequence is CSVEDPSNLVRGYTF. In nucleotides, the CDR3 is TGCAGCGTTGAAGACCCTAGCAATCTGGTTCGTGGCTACACCTTC. V gene TRBV29-1 combines with J gene TRBJ1-2; D unclear. Germline V gene data show CDR1 as SQVTM and CDR2 as ANQGSEA. The V end was cut by 0 bases, the J end by 7 bases, with 18 bases between. CDR3 length equals 15 residues.

The chain couples TRBV11-3 to TRBJ2-2; TRBD1 might be the D (6 bases). Per the germline V gene, CDR1 is SGHNT and CDR2 is YENEEA. The CDR3 contains 13 residues. The germline V and J ends were trimmed by 9 bases and 6 bases, with 14 bases remaining between them. The CDR3 DNA reads as TGTGCCAGTTGGGAACAGGGCTCCGGGGAGCTGTTTTTT. It translates to CASWEQGSGELFF.

The CDR3 region is CASSWPSSVSTDTQYF. The CDR3 nucleotides are TGTGCCAGCAGCTGGCCTTCTAGTGTGAGCACAGATACGCAGTATTTT. The rearrangement links TRBV11-3 to TRBJ2-3; no firm D call. This CDR3 has 16 residues. Germline V gene sequence: CDR1 SGHNT, CDR2 YENEEA. V lost 4 bases and J 0 bases, leaving 14 bases between the germline ends.

This sequence joins TRBV5-1 and TRBJ1-4, with D unresolved. Germline V gene lookup returns CDR1 SGHRS and CDR2 YFSETQ. The CDR3 covers 15 residues. Between the trimmed V and J ends, which lost 3 bases and 0 bases, there was a span of 9 bases. The CDR3 DNA follows: TGCGCCAGCAGCTCGGCGGGATCAACTAATGAAAAACTGTTTTTT. Protein product: CASSSAGSTNEKLFF.

This chain links TRBV27 with TRBJ1-4, with a tentative D call TRBD1 (5 bases). This CDR3 has 15 residues. Trimming removed 5 bases from V and 0 bases from J, with 10 bases in between. The germline gives CDR1 MNHEY, CDR2 SMNVEV (reference sequence). The chain's CDR3 is CASSDSHATNEKLFF. In DNA form, the CDR3 reads TGTGCCAGCAGTGACAGTCATGCAACTAATGAAAAACTGTTTTTT. The whole variable domain, remainder taken from reference TRBV27 and TRBJ1-4, is EAQVTQNPRYLITVTGKKLTVTCSQNMNHEYMSWYRQDPGLGLRQIYYSMNVEVTDKGDVPEGYKVSRKEKRNFPLILESPSPNQTSLYFCASSDSHATNEKLFFGSGTQLSVL.

The chain combines TRBV29-1 with TRBJ1-5; perhaps TRBD1 as D (5 bases). Germline CDR1 and CDR2: SQVTM and ANQGSEA. This CDR3 region has 13 residues. The V end lost 4 bases, the J end lost 4 bases, and 11 bases lay between the germline ends. The CDR3 loop is CSVGGGGNQPQHF. Written as DNA, the CDR3 is TGCAGCGTTGGTGGGGGAGGGAATCAGCCCCAGCATTTT.

Only a few counts were recorded for this clone. The rearrangement uses TRBV5-4 and TRBJ2-5; tentative D call: TRBD2 (6 bases). CDR3 size: 13 residues. The germline V and J ends were trimmed by 4 bases and 6 bases, with 13 bases remaining between them. Per germline, CDR1 SGHNT and CDR2 YYREEE (reference sequence). In nucleotides, the CDR3 is TGTGCCAGCAGCAGGGAGGCAGGGAAGACCCAGTACTTC. Protein product: CASSREAGKTQYF.